These 4 T cell receptor beta chains came from one sample sequenced in a study of shared clonotypes between healthy human individuals. The data were produced by immunoSEQ multiplex PCR, yet TCRdb's version contains in-frame clones alone and is incomplete. The profile shows roughly 2.5 million clones, 90% to 95% of them singletons. The specimen sequenced was naive CD4+ T cells sorted from blood. Subset here: CD45RA+ positively selected. The receptors originated from a man younger than 35 in good health.

Written as DNA, the CDR3 is TGTGCCAGCAGCTCAGGGACAGGGGCTTCCTACGAGCAGTACTTC. Amino acid sequence: CASSSGTGASYEQYF. The chain employs TRBV7-2 and TRBJ2-7; 10 nucleotides agree with TRBD1. CDR3 length equals 15 residues. Germline V gives CDR1 SGHTA, CDR2 FQGNSA. Trimming removed 4 bases from V and 1 base from J; junction bases left unmatched: 4.

The J gene is TRBJ1-6, the V gene TRBV18; D remains ambiguous. The CDR3 runs to 15 residues. Between the trimmed V and J ends, which lost 2 bases and 10 bases, there was a span of 15 bases. Germline V lookup: CDR1 KGHSH, CDR2 LQKENI. Here the CDR3 DNA reads TGTGCCAGCTCACCAGGACGGGAGGTTGGATCACCCCTCCACTTT. Its protein is CASSPGREVGSPLHF.

V usage is TRBV7-8 and J usage is TRBJ2-7; 14 bases line up with TRBD2. V gave up 5 bases and J gave up 5 bases; unmatched junction bases: 2. The CDR3 has 14 residues. CDR1 and CDR2 from the germline V gene are SGHVS and FQNEAQ. CDR3 sequence: CASSGTSGSHEQYF. DNA for the CDR3: TGTGCCAGCAGCGGGACTAGCGGGAGCCACGAGCAGTACTTC.

The chain combines TRBV11-1 with TRBJ2-7; 7 bases are a match to TRBD1. V lost 5 bases and J lost 3; bases outside the gene matches: 10. Germline CDR1 and CDR2: SGHAT and FQDESV (reference sequence). The CDR3 runs 15 residues. The CDR3 spells CASSPTGVLDYEQYF. The CDR3, as DNA: TGTGCCAGCAGCCCTACAGGGGTCTTAGACTACGAGCAGTACTTC.